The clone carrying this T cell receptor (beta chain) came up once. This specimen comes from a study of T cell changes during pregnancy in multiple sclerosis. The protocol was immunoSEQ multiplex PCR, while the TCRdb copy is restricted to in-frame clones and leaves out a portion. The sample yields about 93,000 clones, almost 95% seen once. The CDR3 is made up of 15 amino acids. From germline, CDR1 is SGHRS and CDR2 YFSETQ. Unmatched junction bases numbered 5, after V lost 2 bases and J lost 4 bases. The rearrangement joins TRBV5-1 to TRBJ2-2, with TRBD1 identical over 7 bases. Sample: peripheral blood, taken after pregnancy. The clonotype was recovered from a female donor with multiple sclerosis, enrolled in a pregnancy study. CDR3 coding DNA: TGCGCCAGCAGCTTTGACAGGGCTGGCACCGGGGAGCTGTTTTTT. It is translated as CASSFDRAGTGELFF.